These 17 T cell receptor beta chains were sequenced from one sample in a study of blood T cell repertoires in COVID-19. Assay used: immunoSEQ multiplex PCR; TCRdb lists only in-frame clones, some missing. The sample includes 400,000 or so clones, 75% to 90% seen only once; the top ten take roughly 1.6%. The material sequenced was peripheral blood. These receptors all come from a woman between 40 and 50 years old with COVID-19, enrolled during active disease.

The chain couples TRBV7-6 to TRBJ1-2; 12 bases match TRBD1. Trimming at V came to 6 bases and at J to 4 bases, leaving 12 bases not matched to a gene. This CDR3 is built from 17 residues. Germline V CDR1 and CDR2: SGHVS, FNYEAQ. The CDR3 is CASSSTGQGAGGYGYTF. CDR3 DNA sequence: TGTGCCAGCAGTTCTACGGGACAGGGGGCCGGTGGCTATGGCTACACCTTC. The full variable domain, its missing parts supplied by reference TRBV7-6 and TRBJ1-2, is GAGVSQSPRYKVTKRGQDVALRCDPISGHVSLYWYRQALGQGPEFLTYFNYEAQQDKSGLPNDRFSAERPEGSISTLTIQRTEQRDSAMYRCASSSTGQGAGGYGYTFGSGTRLTVV.

CDR3 in amino acids: CASSPRTGMEDTQYF. For the CDR3, the DNA is TGTGCCAGTAGTCCCCGGACAGGGATGGAAGATACGCAGTATTTT. The gene calls are TRBV19 and TRBJ2-3, with 8 bases fitting TRBD1. The CDR3 is 15 amino acids. V was clipped by 5 bases and J by 5 bases; unmatched bases: 9. Germline assignment: CDR1 LNHDA and CDR2 SQIVND (reference sequence).

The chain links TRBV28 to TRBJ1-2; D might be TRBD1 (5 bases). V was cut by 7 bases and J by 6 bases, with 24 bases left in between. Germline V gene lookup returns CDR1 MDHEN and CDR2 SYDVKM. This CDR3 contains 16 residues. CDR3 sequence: CASKPPQAPPPHGYTF. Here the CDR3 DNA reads TGTGCCAGCAAACCCCCACAGGCTCCCCCCCCACATGGCTACACCTTC.

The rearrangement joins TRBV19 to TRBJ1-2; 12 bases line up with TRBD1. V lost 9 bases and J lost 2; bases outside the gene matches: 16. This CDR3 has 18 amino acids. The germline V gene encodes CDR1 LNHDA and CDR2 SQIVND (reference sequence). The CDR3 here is CASRTPVGQGASNYGYTF. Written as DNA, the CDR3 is TGTGCCAGCCGGACTCCGGTGGGACAGGGGGCTTCGAACTATGGCTACACCTTC.

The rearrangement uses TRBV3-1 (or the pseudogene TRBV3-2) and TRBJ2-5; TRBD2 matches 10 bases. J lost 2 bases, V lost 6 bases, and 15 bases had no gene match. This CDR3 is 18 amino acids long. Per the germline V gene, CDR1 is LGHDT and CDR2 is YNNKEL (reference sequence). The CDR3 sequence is CASSLLGSGGPTQETQYF. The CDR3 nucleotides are TGTGCCAGCAGTCTCTTGGGTAGCGGGGGGCCCACACAAGAGACCCAGTACTTC.

This chain's CDR3 is CASAGGGFYNEQFF. As DNA, the CDR3 is TGTGCCAGTGCGGGCGGGGGGTTCTACAATGAGCAGTTCTTC. V usage is TRBV6-5 and J usage is TRBJ2-1; 8 nucleotides match TRBD2. CDR1 is MNHEY, CDR2 SVGAGI, per germline. CDR3 size: 14 residues. After removal of 9 bases from V and 3 bases from J, the junction contained 7 bases not matched to a gene.

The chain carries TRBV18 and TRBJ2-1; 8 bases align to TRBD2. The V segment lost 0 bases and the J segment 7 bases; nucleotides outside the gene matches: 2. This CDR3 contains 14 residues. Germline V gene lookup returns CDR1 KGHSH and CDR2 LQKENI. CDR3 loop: CASSPPQRENEQFF. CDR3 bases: TGTGCCAGCTCACCACCTCAGCGGGAGAATGAGCAGTTCTTC.

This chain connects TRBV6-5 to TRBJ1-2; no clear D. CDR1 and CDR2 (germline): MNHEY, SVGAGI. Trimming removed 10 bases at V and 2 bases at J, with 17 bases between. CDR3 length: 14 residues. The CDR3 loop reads CAIKSGPTNYGYTF. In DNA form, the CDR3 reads TGTGCCATCAAAAGCGGCCCCACGAACTATGGCTACACCTTC.

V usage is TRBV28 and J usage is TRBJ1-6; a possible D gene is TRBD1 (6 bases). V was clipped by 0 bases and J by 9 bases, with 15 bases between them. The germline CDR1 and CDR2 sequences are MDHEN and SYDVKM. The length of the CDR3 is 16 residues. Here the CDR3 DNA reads TGTGCCAGCAGTTTATGGTCCCGGCCAGGGGCTTCACCCCTCCACTTT. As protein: CASSLWSRPGASPLHF.

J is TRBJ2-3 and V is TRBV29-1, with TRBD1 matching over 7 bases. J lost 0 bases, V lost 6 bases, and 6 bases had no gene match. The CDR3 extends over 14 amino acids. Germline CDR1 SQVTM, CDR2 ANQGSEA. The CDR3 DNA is TGCAGCGTAAGACCGGGACAGAGCACAGATACGCAGTATTTT. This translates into CSVRPGQSTDTQYF.

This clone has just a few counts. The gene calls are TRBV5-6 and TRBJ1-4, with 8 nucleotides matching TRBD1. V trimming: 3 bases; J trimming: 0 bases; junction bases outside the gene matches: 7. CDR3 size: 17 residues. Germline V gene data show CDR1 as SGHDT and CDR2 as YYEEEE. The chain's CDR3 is CASSWNRGRATNEKLFF. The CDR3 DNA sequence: TGTGCCAGCAGCTGGAACAGGGGGAGAGCAACTAATGAAAAACTGTTTTTT.

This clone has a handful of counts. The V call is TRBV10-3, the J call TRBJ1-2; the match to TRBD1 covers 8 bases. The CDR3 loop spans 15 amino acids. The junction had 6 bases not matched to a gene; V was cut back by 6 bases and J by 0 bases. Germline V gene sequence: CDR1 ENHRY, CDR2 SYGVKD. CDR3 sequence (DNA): TGTGCCATCAGGCCGGGACAGGAATCTAACTATGGCTACACCTTC. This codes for CAIRPGQESNYGYTF.

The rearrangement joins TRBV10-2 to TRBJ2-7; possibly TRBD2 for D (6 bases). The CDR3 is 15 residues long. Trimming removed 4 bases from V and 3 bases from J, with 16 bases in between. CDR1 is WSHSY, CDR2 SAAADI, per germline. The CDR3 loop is CASSVGLPNRYEQYF. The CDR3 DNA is TGCGCCAGCAGTGTGGGACTGCCGAACCGCTACGAGCAGTACTTC.

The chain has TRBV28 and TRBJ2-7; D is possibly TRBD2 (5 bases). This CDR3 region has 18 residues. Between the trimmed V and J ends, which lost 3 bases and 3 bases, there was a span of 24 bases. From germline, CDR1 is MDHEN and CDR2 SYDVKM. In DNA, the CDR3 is TGTGCCAGCAGTTTCCCCCCCCTGACGGACTCAAATGTCTACGAGCAGTACTTC. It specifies CASSFPPLTDSNVYEQYF.

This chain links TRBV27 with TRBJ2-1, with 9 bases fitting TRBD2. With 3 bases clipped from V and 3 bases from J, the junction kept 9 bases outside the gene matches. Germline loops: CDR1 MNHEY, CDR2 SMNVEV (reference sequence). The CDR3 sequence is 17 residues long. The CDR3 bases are TGTGCCAGCAGTTTCCGTGGTAGCGGGAGTTTCTACAATGAGCAGTTCTTC. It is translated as CASSFRGSGSFYNEQFF.

The CDR3 DNA reads TGTGCCAGCAGCTCAGCAGGGACAGGGGCGCATGGGGCCAACGTCCTGACTTTC. Encoded protein: CASSSAGTGAHGANVLTF. J is TRBJ2-6 and V is TRBV9; TRBD1 matches at 10 bases. CDR1 and CDR2 (germline): SGDLS, YYNGEE. Germline trimming cut 4 bases from V and 3 bases from J; bases unmatched to any gene: 10. The CDR3 length is 18 residues.

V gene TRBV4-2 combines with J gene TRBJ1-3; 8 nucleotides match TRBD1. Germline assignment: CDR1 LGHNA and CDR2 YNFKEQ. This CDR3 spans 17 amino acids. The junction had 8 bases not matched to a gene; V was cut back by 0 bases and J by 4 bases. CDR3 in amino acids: CASSQELHRGIGNTIYF. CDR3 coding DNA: TGTGCCAGCAGCCAAGAATTACACAGGGGGATCGGAAACACCATATATTTT.